A single sample gave rise to the 18 T cell receptor beta chains below, sequenced in a study of T-cell reconstitution after alpha-beta-depleted transplantation in children. Molecular barcoding with unique molecular identifiers was used for the TCRbeta library. In TCRdb, the PCR reads were re-called with MiXCR into one record per CDR3 protein. Of 25,000 or so distinct CDR3 sequences in the sample, 15% to 20% are singletons; the top ten hold 35%. The specimen was PBMCs, mostly from graft donor cells, collected 60 days after TCRalphabeta/CD19-depleted stem cell transplant. The receptors shown here come from a male patient between 2 and 10 years old who had a stem cell transplant for acute lymphoblastic leukemia, so the T cells may come from the graft donor.

V and J are TRBV18 and TRBJ1-6, with 7 bases lining up with TRBD1. In germline, CDR1 is KGHSH, CDR2 LQKENI. The CDR3 contains 14 residues. V dropped 6 bases and J dropped 8; count of bases not matched to a gene: 7. The CDR3 loop reads CASSSTGEDSPLHF. Here the CDR3 DNA reads TGTGCCAGCTCTTCAACAGGGGAAGATTCACCCCTCCACTTT.

This clonotype was observed many times. The chain joins TRBV2 to TRBJ1-4, with 7 positions matching TRBD1. The CDR3 is 19 residues long. Germline V gene lookup returns CDR1 SNHLY and CDR2 FYNNEI. Trimming took 3 bases from V and 0 from J; bases not matched to a gene: 13. CDR3 sequence (DNA): TGTGCCAGCAGTGATGTGTGGGGACAGCCTCTTTCAACTAATGAAAAACTGTTTTTT. Translation gives CASSDVWGQPLSTNEKLFF. Using reference TRBV2 and TRBJ1-4 for the parts outside the CDR3, the full variable domain is EPEVTQTPSHQVTQMGQEVILRCVPISNHLYFYWYRQILGQKVEFLVSFYNNEISEKSEIFDDQFSVERPDGSNFTLKIRSTKLEDSAMYFCASSDVWGQPLSTNEKLFFGSGTQLSVL.

This clonotype was recorded many times. The V call is TRBV10-3, the J call TRBJ2-2; 9 positions match TRBD1. The ends lost 4 bases at V and 0 bases at J; junction bases unmatched: 0. This CDR3 has 15 residues. Per germline, CDR1 ENHRY and CDR2 SYGVKD. In nucleotides, the CDR3 is TGTGCCATCAGTGGACAGGGGGCGAACACCGGGGAGCTGTTTTTT. Translating gives CAISGQGANTGELFF.

This clonotype was detected only a few times. This sequence joins TRBV29-1 and TRBJ2-7, with no clear D. Trimming cost V 4 bases and J 1 base, with 11 bases left between them. The CDR3 is made up of 13 amino acids. Germline V gene sequence: CDR1 SQVTM, CDR2 ANQGSEA. The DNA of the CDR3 is TGCAGCGTTGTAAGTGCGGTTTCCTACGAGCAGTACTTC. Encoded protein: CSVVSAVSYEQYF.

This clonotype came up a few times. The V call is TRBV28, the J call TRBJ2-7; 8 bases are a match to TRBD1. V lost 5 bases and J lost 4; bases outside the gene matches: 4. This CDR3 is built from 13 residues. The V gene's germline CDR1 is MDHEN and CDR2 SYDVKM. CDR3 region: CASSRDRSYEQYF. The CDR3, as DNA: TGTGCCAGCAGTCGGGACAGGTCTTACGAGCAGTACTTC.

The gene calls are TRBV4-2 and TRBJ1-1; D may be TRBD1 (5 bases). The CDR3 is made up of 16 amino acids. V dropped 4 bases and J dropped 2 bases, with 17 bases sitting between them. From germline, CDR1 is LGHNA and CDR2 YNFKEQ. This CDR3 reads CASSRPGGELNTEAFF. CDR3 coding DNA: TGTGCCAGCAGCCGACCGGGGGGGGAGTTAAACACTGAAGCTTTCTTT.

V and J are TRBV2 and TRBJ1-5, with 8 nucleotides matching TRBD1. The CDR3 spans 14 residues. Trimming took 11 bases from V and 5 from J; bases not matched to a gene: 11. Germline CDR1 reads SNHLY; CDR2 reads FYNNEI. The CDR3: CARPTDRGHQPQHF. In nucleotides, the CDR3 is TGTGCCCGCCCTACCGACAGGGGACATCAGCCCCAGCATTTT.

This chain uses TRBV4-3 with TRBJ2-3; unclear D gene. V gave up 0 bases and J gave up 3 bases, with 13 bases separating them. The CDR3 is made up of 16 amino acids. Germline lookup yields CDR1 LGHNA and CDR2 YSLEER. Here the CDR3 reads CASSQDRGSTTDTQYF. The CDR3 DNA is TGCGCCAGCAGCCAAGATCGTGGGTCTACTACAGATACGCAGTATTTT.

This clonotype was seen more than once but under ten times. The chain links TRBV28 to TRBJ2-3; 13 bases align to TRBD2. Per the germline V gene, CDR1 is MDHEN and CDR2 is SYDVKM. J gave up 1 base and V 3 bases, and 13 bases lay outside the gene matches. The CDR3 totals 20 residues. The CDR3 sequence: CASSFPKTTSGGPRTDTQYF. DNA of the CDR3: TGTGCCAGCAGTTTCCCCAAAACGACTAGCGGGGGGCCCCGCACAGATACGCAGTATTTT. Full variable domain (missing parts from reference TRBV28 and TRBJ2-3): DVKVTQSSRYLVKRTGEKVFLECVQDMDHENMFWYRQDPGLGLRLIYFSYDVKMKEKGDIPEGYSVSREKKERFSLILESASTNQTSMYLCASSFPKTTSGGPRTDTQYFGPGTRLTVL.

The chain joins TRBV27 to TRBJ1-1, with D possibly TRBD1 on 6 matching bases. V was pared by 6 bases and J by 6 bases, with 14 bases between. Germline V gene data show CDR1 as MNHEY and CDR2 as SMNVEV (reference sequence). The length of the CDR3 is 13 residues. Written as DNA, the CDR3 is TGTGCCAGCAGGCCACAGGGCTGGGCTGAAGCTTTCTTT. It is translated as CASRPQGWAEAFF.

This clonotype was seen repeatedly, ten times or more. The chain employs TRBV20-1 and TRBJ2-1; D remains unclear. CDR3 length equals 13 residues. Trimming took 3 bases from V and 8 from J, leaving 14 bases between them. Germline CDR1 DFQATT, CDR2 SNEGSKA (reference sequence). The CDR3 here is CSARGVGIDEQFF. CDR3 bases: TGCAGTGCTAGGGGTGTCGGTATCGATGAGCAGTTCTTC.

Ten or more counts support this clonotype. The chain recombines TRBV12-3 or TRBV12-4 with TRBJ2-4; D is possibly TRBD1 (6 bases). The CDR3 loop spans 15 amino acids. V lost 3 bases, J lost 1 base, and 10 bases lay in between. CDR3 sequence reads: CASSLGTGAKNIQYF. DNA of the CDR3: TGTGCCAGCAGTTTGGGAACAGGGGCCAAAAACATTCAGTACTTC.

The gene calls are TRBV7-9 and TRBJ1-1; 8 bases line up with TRBD1. This CDR3 is built from 13 residues. V was clipped by 6 bases and J by 8 bases; unmatched bases: 8. Germline CDR1 and CDR2: SEHNR and FQNEAQ (reference sequence). CDR3 nucleotide sequence: TGTGCCAGCAGACAGGGGGGTGTTCGGGAAGCTTTCTTT. Residues: CASRQGGVREAFF.

The rearrangement uses TRBV5-1 and TRBJ1-2; 8 bases fit TRBD1. Trimming at V came to 4 bases and at J to 7 bases, leaving 12 bases not matched to a gene. CDR1 and CDR2 (germline): SGHRS, YFSETQ. This CDR3 has 15 residues. CDR3 coding DNA: TGCGCCAGCAGCCCTGAACCGGACAGGGCTGGTGGCTACACCTTC. This sequence encodes CASSPEPDRAGGYTF.

This clonotype was recorded a few times. The chain has TRBV20-1 and TRBJ1-2; the D gene is possibly TRBD1 (5 bases). This CDR3 contains 15 residues. From germline, CDR1 is DFQATT and CDR2 SNEGSKA (reference sequence). With 0 bases removed from V and 4 bases from J, the gap between germline ends came to 15 bases. The CDR3 protein is CSARDQGHPSYGYTF. The CDR3 DNA follows: TGCAGTGCTAGAGATCAGGGCCACCCCTCCTATGGCTACACCTTC.

The rearrangement links TRBV7-9 to TRBJ2-5; TRBD1 matches at 8 bases. This CDR3 spans 16 amino acids. Germline CDR1 reads SEHNR; CDR2 reads FQNEAQ (reference sequence). Trimming cost V 5 bases and J 5 bases; bases outside gene matches: 13. The chain's CDR3 is CASSPWRDRTRETQYF. The CDR3 DNA follows: TGTGCCAGCAGCCCGTGGAGGGACAGGACGCGTGAGACCCAGTACTTC.

This clonotype was recorded at least ten times. The chain carries TRBV20-1 and TRBJ1-2; D remains ambiguous. The CDR3 extends over 16 amino acids. Trimming took 2 bases from V and 6 from J, leaving 22 bases between them. The germline CDR1 and CDR2 sequences are DFQATT and SNEGSKA (reference sequence). The CDR3 DNA reads as TGCAGTGCTAGACAAGAAACCCCCACAACCTGGGATGGCTACACCTTC. It is translated as CSARQETPTTWDGYTF.

This chain uses TRBV19 with TRBJ1-5; TRBD1 matches 9 bases. The ends lost 7 bases at V and 6 bases at J; junction bases unmatched: 10. This CDR3 has 15 residues. From germline, CDR1 is LNHDA and CDR2 SQIVND (reference sequence). CDR3 amino acids: CASNPSQGASQPQHF. The CDR3, as DNA: TGTGCCAGTAACCCCTCACAGGGGGCAAGTCAGCCCCAGCATTTT. Supplemented by reference TRBV19 and TRBJ1-5, the full variable domain reads DGGITQSPKYLFRKEGQNVTLSCEQNLNHDAMYWYRQDPGQGLRLIYYSQIVNDFQKGDIAEGYSVSREKKESFPLTVTSAQKNPTAFYLCASNPSQGASQPQHFGDGTRLSIL.